These 10 T cell receptor beta chains originate from one sample sequenced in a study of blood T cell repertoires in COVID-19 (dated by TCRdb to about 2020). The library was obtained by the immunoSEQ multiplex PCR assay. The table comes from immuneACCESS by way of TCRdb, which keeps in-frame sequences with V and J called. Part of the clones is missing from these tables; in studies checked, under half for an unresolved V gene and the rest for unknown reasons. The sample records 100,000 to 150,000 clones, around 86% of which are singletons. The ten top clones hold roughly 6.7% of the sample. Sequencing was performed on peripheral blood. The receptors shown here come from an elderly man with active or convalescent COVID-19.

The V and J genes are TRBV7-2 and TRBJ1-6; no clear D. V lost 1 base and J 4 bases, leaving 8 bases between the germline ends. The CDR3 length is 15 residues. The germline V gene has CDR1 SGHTA and CDR2 FQGNSA. The CDR3 DNA is TGTGCCAGCAGCTTAGGGGCACTGTATAATTCACCCCTCCACTTT. Its protein product is CASSLGALYNSPLHF. Variable domain in full (rest from reference TRBV7-2 and TRBJ1-6): GAGVSQSPSNKVTEKGKDVELRCDPISGHTALYWYRQSLGQGLEFLIYFQGNSAPDKSGLPSDRFSAERTGGSVSTLTIQRTQQEDSAVYLCASSLGALYNSPLHFGNGTRLTVT.

The rearrangement joins TRBV19 to TRBJ2-3, with 12 positions matching TRBD2. This CDR3 comprises 14 residues. The germline gives CDR1 LNHDA, CDR2 SQIVND (reference sequence). V lost 4 bases, J lost 8 bases, and 4 bases stayed unmatched. CDR3 coding DNA: TGTGCCAGTAGTACTGGACTAGCGGGATTTACGCAGTATTTT. Protein: CASSTGLAGFTQYF.

This rearrangement joins TRBV3-1 (or the pseudogene TRBV3-2) to TRBJ2-3; D possibly corresponds to TRBD1 (5 bases). V lost 1 base to trimming and J lost 5 bases, with 13 bases between them. This CDR3 is built from 15 residues. Germline V CDR1 and CDR2: LGHDT, YNNKEL (reference sequence). CDR3 amino acids: CASSQVGRGEDTQYF. DNA for the CDR3: TGTGCCAGCAGCCAAGTGGGAAGGGGCGAAGATACGCAGTATTTT.

The chain joins TRBV2 to TRBJ1-6; 7 bases map to TRBD1. There are 15 residues in the CDR3. The germline V gene encodes CDR1 SNHLY and CDR2 FYNNEI. The junction had 12 bases not matched to a gene; V was cut back by 8 bases and J by 8 bases. The CDR3 DNA reads TGTGCCAGCGGCGAACAGGGGATGAGGGATTCACCCCTCCACTTT. Translating gives CASGEQGMRDSPLHF.

The V and J genes are TRBV3-1 (or the pseudogene TRBV3-2) and TRBJ1-1; D uncertain. The CDR3 runs 13 residues. The germline V and J ends were trimmed by 6 bases and 3 bases, with 11 bases remaining between them. CDR1 is LGHDT, CDR2 YNNKEL, per germline (reference sequence). DNA for the CDR3: TGTGCCAGCAGTCACGACCGGGACACTGAAGCTTTCTTT. Its protein is CASSHDRDTEAFF.

This rearrangement joins TRBV6-4 to TRBJ2-7; 11 nucleotides line up with TRBD2. Germline V CDR1 and CDR2: MRHNA, SNTAGT. The length of the CDR3 is 15 residues. J was trimmed by 3 bases and V by 5 bases; bases with no gene match: 6. This chain's CDR3 is CASSLQLAGVYEQYF. The DNA of the CDR3 is TGTGCCAGCAGTCTCCAACTAGCGGGAGTCTACGAGCAGTACTTC.

This clone was seen a single time. The chain has TRBV2 and TRBJ2-7, with 10 bases lining up with TRBD2. The CDR3 is 12 amino acids. Losses at the gene ends were 1 base for V and 12 bases for J; bases not matched to a gene: 3. The germline CDR1 and CDR2 sequences are SNHLY and FYNNEI. CDR3 DNA: TGTGCCAGCAGTGAAGAAGAGCGGGGGGGGTACTTC. Amino acids: CASSEEERGGYF.

The gene calls are TRBV19 and TRBJ2-2; 7 nucleotides agree with TRBD2. Losses at the gene ends were 6 bases for V and 3 bases for J; bases not matched to a gene: 4. This CDR3 contains 14 residues. The germline V gene has CDR1 LNHDA and CDR2 SQIVND (reference sequence). The CDR3 region has the DNA TGTGCCAGTAGACTGAGCGGGGACACCGGGGAGCTGTTTTTT. Protein sequence: CASRLSGDTGELFF.

The V gene is TRBV7-2, the J gene TRBJ1-4, with a tentative D call TRBD1 (5 bases). The germline V and J ends were trimmed by 4 bases and 7 bases, with 22 bases remaining between them. Germline V lookup: CDR1 SGHTA, CDR2 FQGNSA. This CDR3 is 17 amino acids long. Here the CDR3 DNA reads TGTGCCAGCAGCTCCTCCTACCGGGACCCGGAGGGTGAAAAACTGTTTTTT. Protein product: CASSSSYRDPEGEKLFF. The full variable domain, rest sourced from reference TRBV7-2 and TRBJ1-4, is GAGVSQSPSNKVTEKGKDVELRCDPISGHTALYWYRQSLGQGLEFLIYFQGNSAPDKSGLPSDRFSAERTGGSVSTLTIQRTQQEDSAVYLCASSSSYRDPEGEKLFFGSGTQLSVL.

This chain connects TRBV7-2 to TRBJ2-1; TRBD2 agrees at 10 bases. The germline V gene encodes CDR1 SGHTA and CDR2 FQGNSA. CDR3 length: 16 residues. The ends lost 5 bases at V and 7 bases at J; junction bases unmatched: 11. The CDR3 DNA reads as TGTGCCAGCAGCGTCCAAGGGACTAGCGTAATTAATGAGCAGTTCTTC. Amino acids: CASSVQGTSVINEQFF.